The clone carrying this TCR beta chain was seen a single time. As yet, its antigen is unknown. Trimming took off 6 bases at V and 0 bases at J, with 8 bases between the two ends. The CDR3 is 13 residues long. CDR1 and CDR2 from the germline V gene are MRHNA and SNTAGT. This sample is drawn from a study of graft-versus-host responses after intestinal transplantation. Study at large: Transplants given to recipients were multivisceral, liver-intestinal, or isolated intestinal. Anti-thymocyte globulin induction, then tacrolimus and steroids for two to four years, went to all recipients. Study-wide results and limits: With peak circulating GvH clone levels came an association with early post-transplant HvG declines. Recipient marrow showed GvH clones, some seen first in ileum or blood.

TCRdb's copy holds only in-frame clones and misses some; the assay was immunoSEQ multiplex PCR. This table holds roughly 97,000 clones, around 91% found once. This chain links TRBV6-4 with TRBJ1-1, with unresolved D. This specimen was unstimulated CD4+ T cells sorted from spleen or lymph node cells, taken before transplant. The receptor comes from a human donor who was the organ donor for an intestinal transplant. The CDR3 DNA follows: TGTGCCAGCAGGGCTCAGGTGAACACTGAAGCTTTCTTT. It specifies CASRAQVNTEAFF.